This T cell receptor (beta chain) was profiled in a study of blood T cell repertoires in COVID-19. Study at large: The United States, Italy and Spain were the sources of the acute and convalescent COVID-19 samples. The cDNA or gDNA used as material had been derived from T cells, B-cell-depleted T cells, or PBMCs.

Original methodology: Reference gene primer amplification gave nucleated cell count estimates. The repertoire was sequenced with immunoSEQ multiplex PCR; TCRdb's copy has only in-frame clones and lacks some. D and trimming were read from the DNA, whereas the V and J calls and clone size are those reported in that table. Of some 140,000 clones in the sample, 85% are singletons; the top ten hold more than 3.5%. Per germline, CDR1 KGHDR and CDR2 SFDVKD. V lost 7 bases, J lost 9 bases, and 8 bases stayed unmatched. CDR3 size: 14 residues. The source is a human donor in a cohort sampled during active COVID-19. V and J are TRBV24-1 and TRBJ2-1, with 10 bases identical to TRBD1. The specimen was peripheral blood. The CDR3 coding sequence is TGTGCCACCAGGCCGGGACAGGGGCTGGGTGAGCAGTTCTTC. Amino acid sequence: CATRPGQGLGEQFF.